This TCR beta chain was recovered during a study of CD4 T cells in relation to SARS-CoV-2 and coronaviruses. Study as a whole: TCR beta CDR3s were sequenced after roughly eleven-day antigen culture of PBMCs. No peptide or an HIV-1 Nef peptide pool served as negative control.

Before the COVID-19 pandemic, during about 2010-2018, CD4+ T cells were taken from unexposed donors. CD4+ T cells were isolated from the cells after less than 13 days of culture. Fresh IL-2 medium replaced half the medium on days 3 and 7. On this clone itself: The antigen is unknown.

Assay used: immunoSEQ multiplex PCR; TCRdb lists only in-frame clones, some missing. This table has tens of thousands of clones, around two thirds appearing once. Trimming cost V 4 bases and J 5 bases, with 12 bases left between them. CDR1 SQVTM and CDR2 ANQGSEA come from the germline V gene. This CDR3 comprises 12 residues. The chain carries TRBV29-1 and TRBJ2-7, with D possibly being TRBD2 (5 bases). This sequence was found in a human donor in good health. The specimen sequenced was CD4+ T cells from PBMCs, cultured in vitro. The CDR3 coding sequence is TGCAGCGTTGGACGAGGGTCCCACGAGCAGTACTTC. Encoded protein: CSVGRGSHEQYF.